This TCR beta chain was profiled in a study of blood T cell repertoires in COVID-19. Study overall: Sites in the United States, Italy and Spain provided acute and convalescent COVID-19 samples. Sources were T cells, B-cell-depleted T cells, or PBMCs; the material itself was cDNA or gDNA.

This clone has only a few counts. In the source study's methods: Estimation of nucleated cell counts was performed using reference gene primer amplification. TCRdb keeps only in-frame clones here, not all; method: immunoSEQ multiplex PCR. V and J calls and clone size are given by that table; D and trimming were obtained from the DNA. The profile covers 200,000 to 300,000 clones, with about 85% appearing a single time and 4% to 4.5% taken by the ten largest. The sequenced material came from peripheral blood. The sequence derives from a man aged 60 to 69 with acute or convalescent COVID-19.

DNA of the CDR3: TGTGCCAGTAGTAACCTTCAGGGGGCAGGACAGCCCCAGCATTTT. This gives the protein CASSNLQGAGQPQHF. The chain uses TRBV19 and TRBJ1-5; TRBD1 matches 8 bases. V lost 4 bases, J lost 7 bases, and 9 bases stayed unmatched. Germline V gene sequence: CDR1 LNHDA, CDR2 SQIVND (reference sequence). There are 15 residues in the CDR3.